The entry below describes one T cell receptor beta chain. The CDR3 loop spans 15 amino acids. V was shortened by 3 bases and J by 4 bases, with 12 bases between the two germline ends. Germline V gene data show CDR1 as WSHSY and CDR2 as SAAADI. The data derive from a study of shared clonotypes between healthy human individuals. Some clones are missing from TCRdb's copy, which holds only in-frame ones; the method was immunoSEQ multiplex PCR. This repertoire shows about 580,000 clones, 98% found once; its top ten account for approximately 0.3%. In the naive CD8 group, cells lacked CD45RO and were positively selected for CCR7, so terminally differentiated effector memory CD45RA+ cells were left out.

This receptor was taken from a man aged 25 to 40 in good health. Sample: naive CD8+ T cells sorted from blood. This sequence joins TRBV10-2 and TRBJ2-2, with D perhaps being TRBD1 or TRBD2 (5 bases each). CDR3 nucleotide sequence: TGCGCCAGCAGTGATAGGGACCGGTCCACCGGGGAGCTGTTTTTT. Protein: CASSDRDRSTGELFF.